The 25 T cell receptor beta chains in this list originate from one sample, sequenced in a study of blood T cells in healthy people across ages. A sample-barcoded 5' primer and a J-beta primer mix were used in a second PCR of roughly 6 to 12 cycles. TCRdb re-called the 5' RACE reads with MiXCR, one entry per CDR3 protein. Of 1,800,000 or so distinct CDR3 sequences listed, about two fifths were seen once; the top ten hold 23%. Sequencing was carried out using blood. The origin of the receptors is a human donor in good health.

The rearrangement uses TRBV5-1 and TRBJ2-5; 10 nucleotides match TRBD2. The CDR3 has 16 residues. Germline CDR1 reads SGHRS; CDR2 reads YFSETQ. J gave up 3 bases and V 0 bases, and 5 bases lay outside the gene matches. The DNA for the CDR3 is TGCGCCAGCAGCTTGGGTCTAGCGGGGGTTGAAGAGACCCAGTACTTC. Translating it yields CASSLGLAGVEETQYF.

This chain joins TRBV7-2 and TRBJ1-1; D perhaps matches TRBD1 (5 bases). Germline loops: CDR1 SGHTA, CDR2 FQGNSA. The V and J ends lost 1 base and 0 bases respectively, with 15 bases between them. This CDR3 spans 17 amino acids. CDR3 in amino acids: CASSLGPGPLMNTEAFF. The CDR3 DNA is TGTGCCAGCAGCTTAGGGCCAGGGCCCCTCATGAACACTGAAGCTTTCTTT.

The chain combines TRBV20-1 with TRBJ2-7, with D possibly being TRBD2 (5 bases). The germline gives CDR1 DFQATT, CDR2 SNEGSKA (reference sequence). V was pared by 0 bases and J by 2 bases, with 14 bases between. The length of the CDR3 is 15 residues. This chain's CDR3 is CSARDSTTNPYEQYF. The DNA of the CDR3 is TGCAGTGCTAGAGATTCGACTACCAACCCCTACGAGCAGTACTTC.

This clonotype was counted only a few times. J is TRBJ2-5 and V is TRBV11-2; no clear D gene. The CDR3 is 16 amino acids. Germline V gene sequence: CDR1 SGHAT, CDR2 FQNNGV. Deletions cut 5 bases from V and 4 bases from J, with 20 bases between. This CDR3 is CASSHRESTRRETQYF. CDR3 bases: TGTGCCAGCAGCCACCGCGAAAGCACCCGGCGAGAGACCCAGTACTTC.

J is TRBJ1-1 and V is TRBV5-1, with D maybe TRBD1 (5 bases). Germline assignment: CDR1 SGHRS and CDR2 YFSETQ. The CDR3 has 13 residues. Trimming removed 1 base from V and 11 bases from J, with 15 bases in between. The CDR3 is CASSLSGGVGAFF. Written as DNA, the CDR3 is TGCGCCAGCAGCTTGAGCGGGGGAGTGGGCGCTTTCTTT. The full variable domain, with the rest looked up from reference TRBV5-1 and TRBJ1-1, is KAGVTQTPRYLIKTRGQQVTLSCSPISGHRSVSWYQQTPGQGLQFLFEYFSETQRNKGNFPGRFSGRQFSNSRSEMNVSTLELGDSALYLCASSLSGGVGAFFGQGTRLTVV.

Remarks on this clonotype: At one boundary the junction diverges from the germline segment, which might be a read error. The rearrangement uses TRBV7-2 and TRBJ1-5; tentative D call: TRBD1 (6 bases). The CDR3 is made up of 15 amino acids. Germline-derived CDR1 and CDR2 are SGHTA and FQGNSA. In DNA form, the CDR3 reads TGTGCCAGCAGCTTAGGAGGGGGGTGGAGTCGGCCCCGGCATTTT. Amino acids: CASSLGGGWSRPRHF.

This clonotype occurred a few times. The chain joins TRBV20-1 to TRBJ2-3, with D perhaps matching TRBD1 or TRBD2 (5 bases each). Germline V gene lookup returns CDR1 DFQATT and CDR2 SNEGSKA (reference sequence). The V and J ends lost 3 bases and 3 bases respectively, with 37 bases between them. The CDR3 totals 22 residues. The CDR3 bases are TGCAGTGCTAGCCCGGCCAGGGCCCGGCCTCAGGCCGGGGTGGGCCCGACAGATACGCAGTATTTT. Translated: CSASPARARPQAGVGPTDTQYF.

This chain connects TRBV2 to TRBJ2-2, with TRBD1 matching 9 bases. Germline values: CDR1 SNHLY, CDR2 FYNNEI. This CDR3 has 14 amino acids. With 6 bases clipped from V and 5 bases from J, the junction kept 4 bases outside the gene matches. As DNA, the CDR3 is TGTGCCAGCAGCCGGGACAGGGTAACCGGGGAGCTGTTTTTT. It codes for CASSRDRVTGELFF. The full variable domain, completed using reference TRBV2 and TRBJ2-2, is EPEVTQTPSHQVTQMGQEVILRCVPISNHLYFYWYRQILGQKVEFLVSFYNNEISEKSEIFDDQFSVERPDGSNFTLKIRSTKLEDSAMYFCASSRDRVTGELFFGEGSRLTVL.

The chain is built from TRBV5-1 and TRBJ2-3, with 7 bases fitting TRBD2. Germline V gives CDR1 SGHRS, CDR2 YFSETQ. The J segment lost 5 bases and the V segment lost 6 bases, leaving 12 bases of the junction unmatched. The CDR3 loop spans 15 amino acids. The CDR3 here is CASTTSGEAVDTQYF. The CDR3 DNA follows: TGCGCCAGCACCACAAGCGGGGAGGCGGTAGATACGCAGTATTTT.

This clonotype was found a few times. This rearrangement joins TRBV5-1 to TRBJ2-7, with D possibly matching TRBD1 (6 bases). The CDR3 has 16 amino acids. CDR1 and CDR2 (germline): SGHRS, YFSETQ. Trimming removed 3 bases at V and 7 bases at J, with 23 bases between. CDR3 nucleotides: TGCGCCAGCAGCTGGACTCCAGGGGAAAGAGTAAGGGAGCAGTACTTC. Its translation: CASSWTPGERVREQYF.

A few counts support this clonotype. The J gene is TRBJ2-7, the V gene TRBV7-2, with a possible D match to TRBD2 (5 bases). Trimming cost V 0 bases and J 5 bases, with 14 bases left between them. The germline V gene has CDR1 SGHTA and CDR2 FQGNSA. CDR3 length: 15 residues. CDR3 nucleotide sequence: TGTGCCAGCAGCTTAGCGTACCCGGGGTCTAACGAGCAGTACTTC. It codes for CASSLAYPGSNEQYF.

The chain couples TRBV10-3 to TRBJ2-3; 11 nucleotides match TRBD2. CDR1 and CDR2 from the germline V gene are ENHRY and SYGVKD. The CDR3 totals 16 residues. V lost 4 bases and J lost 2; bases outside the gene matches: 5. The CDR3 reads CAISATSGEYTDTQYF. The CDR3 DNA is TGTGCCATCAGTGCGACTAGCGGGGAATACACAGATACGCAGTATTTT.

This clonotype showed up just a few times. The chain carries TRBV12-3 or TRBV12-4 and TRBJ2-1; tentative D call: TRBD1 (6 bases). V dropped 6 bases and J dropped 14 bases, with 14 bases sitting between them. The CDR3 has 11 amino acids. This chain's CDR3 is CASSVRDIEFF. DNA for the CDR3: TGTGCCAGCAGCGTACGGGACATCGAGTTCTTC.

CDR3 DNA sequence: TGTGCCAGCAGTTTAAACTGGGGGCAAGAGACCCAGTACTTC. Its protein is CASSLNWGQETQYF. This chain links TRBV12-3 or TRBV12-4 with TRBJ2-5, with D possibly called TRBD1 or TRBD2 (5 bases each). Deletions cut 2 bases from V and 2 bases from J, with 9 bases between. The CDR3 is made up of 14 amino acids.

On this clonotype itself: Germline and junction disagree at one end, which may indicate a read error. The chain employs TRBV7-2 and TRBJ1-6, with D possibly being TRBD1 (5 bases). Germline assignment: CDR1 SGHTA and CDR2 FQGNSA. This CDR3 has 13 residues. The CDR3 sequence is CANSGFGGNPLHF. In DNA, the CDR3 is TGTGCCAACAGCGGCTTTGGGGGGAATCCCCTCCACTTT. The full variable domain, its missing parts supplied by reference TRBV7-2 and TRBJ1-6, is GAGVSQSPSNKVTEKGKDVELRCDPISGHTALYWYRQSLGQGLEFLIYFQGNSAPDKSGLPSDRFSAERTGGSVSTLTIQRTQQEDSAVYLCANSGFGGNPLHFGNGTRLTVT.

This rearrangement joins TRBV7-2 to TRBJ2-5; D not resolved. The end of the DNA aligns better with TRBJ2-1, so the J call may be wrong. This CDR3 is 14 amino acids long. CDR1 and CDR2 (germline): SGHTA, FQGNSA. CDR3 loop: CASSSLTAQETQFF. The CDR3 bases are TGTGCCAGCAGCTCCCTCACAGCCCAAGAGACCCAGTTCTTC.

This rearrangement joins TRBV19 to TRBJ1-5, with D maybe TRBD1 (5 bases). V shed 3 bases and J shed 3 bases, with 12 bases lying between them. Germline V CDR1 and CDR2: LNHDA, SQIVND (reference sequence). There are 15 residues in the CDR3. In DNA form, the CDR3 reads TGTGCCAGTAGTATGACAGACTGCTACAATCAGCCCCAGCATTTT. This translates into CASSMTDCYNQPQHF.

The rearrangement joins TRBV12-3 or TRBV12-4 to TRBJ1-2, with D unclear. V dropped 6 bases and J dropped 5 bases, with 16 bases sitting between them. This CDR3 spans 14 amino acids. CDR3: CASSHADGIYGYTF. CDR3 in DNA: TGTGCCAGCAGCCATGCAGACGGAATATATGGCTACACCTTC.

This chain connects TRBV12-3 or TRBV12-4 to TRBJ1-2; D might be TRBD1 (6 bases). V lost 4 bases, J lost 4 bases, and 10 bases lay in between. This CDR3 contains 13 residues. CDR3 loop: CASSWQGRYGYTF. CDR3 DNA sequence: TGTGCCAGCAGTTGGCAGGGGCGCTATGGCTACACCTTC.

This clonotype was seen only a few times. V and J are TRBV7-2 and TRBJ2-5, with D unclear. This CDR3 is 17 amino acids long. Germline assignment: CDR1 SGHTA and CDR2 FQGNSA. Trimming cost V 1 base and J 1 base, with 16 bases left between them. CDR3 sequence: CASSLGPPGFTQETQYF. In DNA, the CDR3 is TGTGCCAGCAGCTTAGGACCACCGGGCTTTACCCAAGAGACCCAGTACTTC.

Worth noting for this clonotype: This may stem from a read error, because a much larger clone lies one nucleotide away. V is TRBV28 and J is TRBJ2-7; possibly TRBD1 or TRBD2 for D (6 bases each). Germline V gene data show CDR1 as MDHEN and CDR2 as SYDVKM. The length of the CDR3 is 12 residues. CDR3 residues: CAVGGLNHEQDF. For the CDR3, the DNA is TGTGCCGTCGGGGGCCTTAACCACGAGCAGGACTTC.

This chain uses TRBV6-5 with TRBJ2-5; 7 bases fit TRBD2. Germline V gene data show CDR1 as MNHEY and CDR2 as SVGAGI. With V trimmed by 4 bases and J by 4 bases, 9 bases remained unmatched. The CDR3 is 15 amino acids. DNA for the CDR3: TGTGCCAGCAGTTCCCGATTTGGGGGGGGAGAGACCCAGTACTTC. Translated, it gives CASSSRFGGGETQYF.

The genes are TRBV5-5 and TRBJ2-5; D might be TRBD1 (5 bases). The DNA matches TRBJ2-7 better at its end, which makes the J call doubtful. The CDR3 totals 15 residues. Germline V lookup: CDR1 SGHKS, CDR2 YYEKEE (reference sequence). The CDR3 loop reads CASSRQGTLFDEQYF. CDR3 in DNA: TGTGCCAGCAGCAGGCAGGGTACCCTATTCGACGAGCAGTACTTC.

This chain joins TRBV4-2 and TRBJ2-1; 11 positions match TRBD2. Germline CDR1 LGHNA, CDR2 YNFKEQ. CDR3 size: 18 residues. J lost 5 bases, V lost 1 base, and 10 bases had no gene match. The CDR3 sequence is CASSQVGLAGGINNEQFF. Written as DNA, the CDR3 is TGTGCCAGCAGCCAAGTGGGCCTAGCGGGGGGTATAAACAATGAGCAGTTCTTC.

V is TRBV7-2 and J is TRBJ2-5; D remains ambiguous. V dropped 2 bases and J dropped 3 bases, with 13 bases sitting between them. This CDR3 is built from 15 residues. CDR1 and CDR2 (germline): SGHTA, FQGNSA. The CDR3 sequence is CASSLMLTTEETQYF. For the CDR3, the DNA is TGTGCCAGCAGCTTAATGTTAACCACGGAAGAGACCCAGTACTTC.